Listed here are 3 T cell receptor beta chains from one sample, sequenced in a study of cytotoxic CD8 clonotypes in ibrutinib-treated CLL. The protocol was immunoSEQ multiplex PCR, while the TCRdb copy is restricted to in-frame clones and leaves out a portion. The table lists some 170,000 clones, more than 70% of them singletons, with around 3% in the top ten. This sample comprised PBMCs, obtained at disease progression, from a patient treated with ibrutinib. The receptor set was obtained from a human donor with chronic lymphocytic leukemia.

This clone was observed a single time. J is TRBJ2-1 and V is TRBV7-9, with no clear D. V was clipped by 5 bases and J by 0 bases, with 14 bases between them. This CDR3 region has 16 residues. Per the germline V gene, CDR1 is SEHNR and CDR2 is FQNEAQ (reference sequence). CDR3 protein: CASSPHEGFSYNEQFF. The CDR3 DNA is TGTGCCAGCAGCCCCCATGAAGGTTTCTCCTACAATGAGCAGTTCTTC.

The V gene is TRBV18, the J gene TRBJ2-7; 10 bases are a match to TRBD1. Germline lookup yields CDR1 KGHSH and CDR2 LQKENI. This CDR3 has 15 residues. The junction had 7 bases not matched to a gene; V was cut back by 4 bases and J by 4 bases. The CDR3 region has the DNA TGTGCCAGCTCACGTTCGGGACAGGGGCGATACGAGCAGTACTTC. This sequence encodes CASSRSGQGRYEQYF. The entire variable domain, with the rest obtained from reference TRBV18 and TRBJ2-7, is as follows: NAGVMQNPRHLVRRRGQEARLRCSPMKGHSHVYWYRQLPEEGLKFMVYLQKENIIDESGMPKERFSAEFPKEGPSILRIQQVVRGDSAAYFCASSRSGQGRYEQYFGPGTRLTVT.

The chain couples TRBV11-2 to TRBJ2-7; D not certain. The CDR3 consists of 11 residues. CDR1 and CDR2 (germline): SGHAT, FQNNGV. Trimming pared 5 bases from V and 5 bases from J, leaving 7 bases between. In DNA, the CDR3 is TGTGCCAGCAGCGCCAGCCACGAGCAGTACTTC. Translating gives CASSASHEQYF.